The entry below gives a single T cell receptor beta chain sequence along with its context. Its antigen is still unknown. These data come from a study of pediatric ulcerative colitis. Points from the study as a whole: Total lymphocyte DNA, not sorted subsets, was the template.

No immunosuppressive drugs were given to ulcerative colitis patients before diagnostic colonoscopy. Trimming cost V 4 bases and J 1 base; bases outside gene matches: 8. The CDR3 has 19 residues. The germline V gene encodes CDR1 SGHRS and CDR2 YFSETQ. The data were produced by immunoSEQ multiplex PCR, yet TCRdb's version contains in-frame clones alone and is incomplete. Of about 64,000 clones listed, 70% to 80% are singletons. The sample comprised blood. This TCR derives from a boy aged 10-17 years with moderate ulcerative colitis. The rearrangement joins TRBV5-1 to TRBJ2-2; TRBD2 matches at 15 bases. CDR3 loop: CASSRTGTSGGKNTGELFF. CDR3 coding DNA: TGCGCCAGCAGCAGAACCGGGACTAGCGGGGGGAAGAACACCGGGGAGCTGTTTTTT. Together with reference TRBV5-1 and TRBJ2-2, the CDR3 gives the full variable domain: KAGVTQTPRYLIKTRGQQVTLSCSPISGHRSVSWYQQTPGQGLQFLFEYFSETQRNKGNFPGRFSGRQFSNSRSEMNVSTLELGDSALYLCASSRTGTSGGKNTGELFFGEGSRLTVL.